This T cell receptor beta chain was found in a study of blood T cell repertoires in COVID-19. Study as a whole: The origin of the acute and convalescent COVID-19 samples was the United States, Italy and Spain. PBMCs, B-cell-depleted T cells, or T cells provided the cDNA or gDNA that made up the material.

Between the trimmed V and J ends, which lost 1 base and 9 bases, there was a span of 4 bases. The CDR3 is 11 amino acids. As originally analysed: Estimation of nucleated cell counts relied on the amplification of reference gene primers. Assay used: immunoSEQ multiplex PCR; TCRdb lists only in-frame clones, some missing. Clone size and the V and J calls come from that table; the DNA yielded D and trimming. The profile shows 300,000 or so clones, around 90% of them singletons. Each participant's cohort was designated according to participant-reported clinical history. This clonotype was obtained from a man aged 55 to 70 who had recovered from COVID-19. The sequencing sample was made of PBMCs or T cells enriched from blood (not recorded which). The chain employs TRBV12-3 or TRBV12-4 and TRBJ2-1; D remains ambiguous. This CDR3 reads CASSLVSEQFF. CDR3 sequence (DNA): TGTGCCAGCAGTTTAGTTAGTGAGCAGTTCTTC.